This T cell receptor (beta chain) stems from a study of cytomegalovirus exposure and HLA in healthy donors. Study results and limitations: According to the study, roughly 160 TCR beta chains were cytomegalovirus-associated. It has been reported that TCR beta sequences accurately predicted the HLA-A and HLA-B alleles of most subjects.

The primer mix had 60 Vbeta and 13 Jbeta primers. Using immunoSEQ multiplex PCR, the repertoire was profiled, and TCRdb retains in-frame clones only, with some absent. The data hold about 130,000 clones, with about 85% observed a single time. The ends were cut back, 3 bases at V and 3 bases at J, with 9 bases in the middle. Germline V gives CDR1 GTSNPN, CDR2 SVGIG (reference sequence). The CDR3 is made up of 13 amino acids. Of note for this clone: Its antigen is undetermined.

The chain employs TRBV30 and TRBJ2-1; D perhaps matches TRBD1 (6 bases). This sequence originates from a woman aged 25-40 years in good health and CMV-seropositive. The sample consisted of PBMCs. For the CDR3, the DNA is TGTGCCTGGAGGGAGGACAGCTACAATGAGCAGTTCTTC. It codes for CAWREDSYNEQFF.